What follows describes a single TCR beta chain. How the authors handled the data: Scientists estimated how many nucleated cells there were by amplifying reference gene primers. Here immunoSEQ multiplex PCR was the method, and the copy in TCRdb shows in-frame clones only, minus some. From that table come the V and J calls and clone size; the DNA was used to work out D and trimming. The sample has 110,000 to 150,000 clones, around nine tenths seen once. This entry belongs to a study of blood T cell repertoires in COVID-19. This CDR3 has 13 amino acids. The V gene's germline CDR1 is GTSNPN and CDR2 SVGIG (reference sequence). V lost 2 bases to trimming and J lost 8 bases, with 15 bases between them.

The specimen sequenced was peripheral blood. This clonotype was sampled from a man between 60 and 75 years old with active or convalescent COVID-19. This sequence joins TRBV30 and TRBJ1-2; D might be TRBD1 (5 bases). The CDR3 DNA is TGTGCCTGGAGTTTTGACCTGAACAGGGGCTACACCTTC. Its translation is CAWSFDLNRGYTF. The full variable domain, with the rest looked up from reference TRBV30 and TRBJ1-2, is SQTIHQWPATLVQPVGSPLSLECTVEGTSNPNLYWYRQAAGRGLQLLFYSVGIGQISSEVPQNLSASRPQDRQFILSSKKLLLSDSGFYLCAWSFDLNRGYTFGSGTRLTVV.